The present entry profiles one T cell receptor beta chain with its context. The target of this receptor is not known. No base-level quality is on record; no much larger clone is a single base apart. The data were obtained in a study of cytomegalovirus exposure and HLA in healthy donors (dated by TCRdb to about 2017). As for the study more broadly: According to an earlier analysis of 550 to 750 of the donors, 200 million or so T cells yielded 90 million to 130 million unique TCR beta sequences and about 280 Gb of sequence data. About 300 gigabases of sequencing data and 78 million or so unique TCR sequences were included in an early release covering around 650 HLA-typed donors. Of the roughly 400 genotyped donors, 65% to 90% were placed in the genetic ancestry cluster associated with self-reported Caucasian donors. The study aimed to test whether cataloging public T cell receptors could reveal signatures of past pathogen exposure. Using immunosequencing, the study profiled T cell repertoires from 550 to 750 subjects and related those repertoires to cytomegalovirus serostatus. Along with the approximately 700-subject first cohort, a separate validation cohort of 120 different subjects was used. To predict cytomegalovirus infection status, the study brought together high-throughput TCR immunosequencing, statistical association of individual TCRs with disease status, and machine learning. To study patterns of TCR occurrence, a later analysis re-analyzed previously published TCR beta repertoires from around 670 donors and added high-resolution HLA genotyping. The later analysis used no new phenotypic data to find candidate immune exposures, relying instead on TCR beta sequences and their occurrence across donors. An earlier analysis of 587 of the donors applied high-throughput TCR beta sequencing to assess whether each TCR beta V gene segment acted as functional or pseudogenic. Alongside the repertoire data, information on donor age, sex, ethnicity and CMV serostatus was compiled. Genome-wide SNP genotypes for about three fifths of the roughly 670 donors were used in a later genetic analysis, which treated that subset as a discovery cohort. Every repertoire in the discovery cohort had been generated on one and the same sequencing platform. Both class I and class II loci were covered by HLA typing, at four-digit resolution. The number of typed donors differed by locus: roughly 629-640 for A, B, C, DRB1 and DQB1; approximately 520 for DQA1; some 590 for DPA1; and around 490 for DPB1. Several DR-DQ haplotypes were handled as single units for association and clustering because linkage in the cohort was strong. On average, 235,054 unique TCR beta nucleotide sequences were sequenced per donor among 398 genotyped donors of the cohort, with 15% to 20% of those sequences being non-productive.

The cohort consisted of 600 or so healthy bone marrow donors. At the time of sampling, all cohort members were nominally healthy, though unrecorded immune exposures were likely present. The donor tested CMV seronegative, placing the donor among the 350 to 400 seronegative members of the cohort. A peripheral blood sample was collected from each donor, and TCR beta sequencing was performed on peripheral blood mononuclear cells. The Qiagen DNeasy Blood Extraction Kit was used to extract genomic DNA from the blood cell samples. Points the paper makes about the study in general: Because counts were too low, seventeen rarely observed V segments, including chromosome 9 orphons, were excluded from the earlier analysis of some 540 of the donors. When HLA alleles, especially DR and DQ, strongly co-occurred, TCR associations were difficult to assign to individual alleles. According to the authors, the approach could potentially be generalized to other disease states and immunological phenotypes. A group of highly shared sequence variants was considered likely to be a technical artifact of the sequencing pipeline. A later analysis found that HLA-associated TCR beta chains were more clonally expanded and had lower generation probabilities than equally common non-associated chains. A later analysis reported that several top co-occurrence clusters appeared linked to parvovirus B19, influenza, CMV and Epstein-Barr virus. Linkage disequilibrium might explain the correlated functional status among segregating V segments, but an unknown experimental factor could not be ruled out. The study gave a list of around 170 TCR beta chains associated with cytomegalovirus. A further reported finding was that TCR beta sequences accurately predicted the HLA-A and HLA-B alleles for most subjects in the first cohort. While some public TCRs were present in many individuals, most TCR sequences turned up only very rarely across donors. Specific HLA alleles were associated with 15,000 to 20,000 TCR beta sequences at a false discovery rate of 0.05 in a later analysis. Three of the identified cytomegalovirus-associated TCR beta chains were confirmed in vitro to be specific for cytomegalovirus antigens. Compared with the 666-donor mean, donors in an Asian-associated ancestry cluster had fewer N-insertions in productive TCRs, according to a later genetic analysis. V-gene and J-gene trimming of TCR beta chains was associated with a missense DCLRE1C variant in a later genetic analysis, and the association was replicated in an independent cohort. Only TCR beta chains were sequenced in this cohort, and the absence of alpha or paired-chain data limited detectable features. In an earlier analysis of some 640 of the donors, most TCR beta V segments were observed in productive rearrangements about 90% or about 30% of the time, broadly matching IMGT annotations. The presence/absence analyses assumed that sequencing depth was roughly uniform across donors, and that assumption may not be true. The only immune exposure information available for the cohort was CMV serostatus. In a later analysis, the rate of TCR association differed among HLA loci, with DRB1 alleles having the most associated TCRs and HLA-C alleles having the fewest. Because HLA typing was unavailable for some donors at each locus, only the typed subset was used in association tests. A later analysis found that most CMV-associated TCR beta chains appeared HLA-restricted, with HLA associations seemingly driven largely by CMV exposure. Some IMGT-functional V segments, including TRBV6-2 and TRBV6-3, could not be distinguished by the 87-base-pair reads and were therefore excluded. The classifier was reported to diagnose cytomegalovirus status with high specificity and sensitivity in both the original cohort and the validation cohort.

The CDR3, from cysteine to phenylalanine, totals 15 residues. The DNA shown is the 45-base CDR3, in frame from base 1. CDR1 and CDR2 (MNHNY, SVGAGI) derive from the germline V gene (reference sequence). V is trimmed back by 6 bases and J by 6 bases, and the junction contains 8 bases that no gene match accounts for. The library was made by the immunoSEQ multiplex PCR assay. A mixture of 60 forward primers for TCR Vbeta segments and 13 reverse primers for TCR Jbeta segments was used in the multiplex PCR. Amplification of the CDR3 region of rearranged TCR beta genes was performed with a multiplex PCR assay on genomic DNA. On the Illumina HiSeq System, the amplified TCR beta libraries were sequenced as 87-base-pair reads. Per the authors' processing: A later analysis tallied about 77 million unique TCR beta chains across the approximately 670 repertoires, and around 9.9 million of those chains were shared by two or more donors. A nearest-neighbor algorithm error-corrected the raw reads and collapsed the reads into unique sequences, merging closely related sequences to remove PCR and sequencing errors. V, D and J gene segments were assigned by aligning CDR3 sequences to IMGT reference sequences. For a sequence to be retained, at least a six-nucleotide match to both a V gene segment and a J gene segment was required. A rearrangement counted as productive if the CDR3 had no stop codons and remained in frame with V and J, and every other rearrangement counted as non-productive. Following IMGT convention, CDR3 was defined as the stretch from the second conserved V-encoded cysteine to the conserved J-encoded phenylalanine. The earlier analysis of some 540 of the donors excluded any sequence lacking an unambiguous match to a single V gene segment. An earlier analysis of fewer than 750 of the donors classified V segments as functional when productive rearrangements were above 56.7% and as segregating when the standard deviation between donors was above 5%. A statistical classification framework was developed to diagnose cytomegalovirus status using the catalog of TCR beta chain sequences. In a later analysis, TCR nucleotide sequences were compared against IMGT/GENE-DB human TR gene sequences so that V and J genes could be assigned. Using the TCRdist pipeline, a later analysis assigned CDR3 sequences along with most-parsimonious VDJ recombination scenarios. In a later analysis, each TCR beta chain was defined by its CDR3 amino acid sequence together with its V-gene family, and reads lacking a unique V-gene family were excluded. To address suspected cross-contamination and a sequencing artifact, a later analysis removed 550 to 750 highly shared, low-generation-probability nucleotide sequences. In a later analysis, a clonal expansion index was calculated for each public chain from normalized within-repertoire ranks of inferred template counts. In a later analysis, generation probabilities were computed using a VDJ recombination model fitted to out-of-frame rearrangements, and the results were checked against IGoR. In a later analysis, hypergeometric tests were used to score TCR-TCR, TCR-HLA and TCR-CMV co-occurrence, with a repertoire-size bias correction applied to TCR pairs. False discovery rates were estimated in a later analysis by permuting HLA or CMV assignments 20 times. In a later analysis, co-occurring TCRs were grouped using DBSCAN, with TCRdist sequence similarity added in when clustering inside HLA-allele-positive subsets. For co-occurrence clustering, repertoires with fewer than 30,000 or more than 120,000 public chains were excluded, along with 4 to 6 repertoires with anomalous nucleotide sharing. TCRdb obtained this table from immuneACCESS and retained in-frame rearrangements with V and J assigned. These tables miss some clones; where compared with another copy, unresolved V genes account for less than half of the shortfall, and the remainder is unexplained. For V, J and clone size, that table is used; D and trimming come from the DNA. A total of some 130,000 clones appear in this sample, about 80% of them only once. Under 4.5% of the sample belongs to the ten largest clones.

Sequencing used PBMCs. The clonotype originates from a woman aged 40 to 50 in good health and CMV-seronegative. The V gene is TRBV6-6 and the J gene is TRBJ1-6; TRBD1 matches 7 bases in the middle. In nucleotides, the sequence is TGTGCCAGCAGCCCAGACAGGGAAGCTAATTCACCCCTCCACTTT. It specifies CASSPDREANSPLHF.